The following is a T cell receptor beta chain sequence with its context. The antigen is not known. The CDR3 contains 18 residues. V lost 0 bases and J lost 0; bases outside the gene matches: 5. The germline CDR1 and CDR2 sequences are SGHRS and YFSETQ. Measured with immunoSEQ multiplex PCR; TCRdb has only the in-frame clones, and not every one. In the table there are about 72,000 clones, roughly nine tenths of which are singletons. These data are taken from a study of OX40 agonist ivuxolimab in advanced cancers. About the research overall: Patients received intravenous ivuxolimab every 2 weeks at 0.01 to 10 mg/kg. Patients with hepatocellular carcinoma, melanoma, renal cell or head and neck cancer made up the dose-escalation patients.

Findings and caveats of the study: Antigen targets of the expanded peripheral T cells went undetermined.

The sampling schedule covered blood at baseline, cycle 4 day 1, and cycle 7 day 1. The chain recombines TRBV5-1 with TRBJ2-1; 11 positions agree with TRBD2. Sequencing was performed on CD4+ or CD8+ T cells sorted from blood, taken in a trial of the OX40 agonist ivuxolimab. This sequence originates from an adult with an advanced solid tumor such as melanoma, head and neck, liver or kidney cancer. CDR3 bases: TGCGCCAGCAGCTTGGAGCCTAGCGGGGGGAACTCCTACAATGAGCAGTTCTTC. Encoded protein: CASSLEPSGGNSYNEQFF.